This T cell receptor (beta chain) emerged from a study of cytomegalovirus exposure and HLA in healthy donors. Study overall: It was reported in a later analysis that the roughly 120 validation repertoires used the same platform as the 550 to 850 first-cohort repertoires.

Germline trimming cut 6 bases from V and 4 bases from J; bases unmatched to any gene: 19. Germline-derived CDR1 and CDR2 are SQVTM and ANQGSEA. The CDR3 consists of 17 residues. This clone was seen just once. Produced via immunoSEQ multiplex PCR; TCRdb's table is partial and in-frame only. The table includes under 250,000 clones, around 78% detected once. The chain carries TRBV29-1 and TRBJ2-3; 7 bases map to TRBD1. Sequencing was done on a sample of PBMCs. This clonotype originated in a woman under 30 in good health and CMV-seronegative. CDR3 coding DNA: TGCAGCGTGCCTCCTACCGCCTCACAGGGGTTCGCAGATACGCAGTATTTT. It translates to CSVPPTASQGFADTQYF.